This T cell receptor beta chain emerged from a study of T cell responses to AZD1222 COVID-19 vaccine. The table came from immunoSEQ multiplex PCR; TCRdb's copy has only in-frame clones and leaves some out. The repertoire holds about 160,000 clones, with 90% to 95% as singletons. As concerns this clone: Its specificity is not known.

Study results and caveats: Following two doses of AZD1222, Spike-specific TCR breadth and depth rose. Females outnumbered males among donors, who were mostly white British; clonal diversity was possibly underestimated. None of the repertoires were sampled until the peak T cell response had passed.

Germline CDR1 is DFQATT and CDR2 is SNEGSKA (reference sequence). This CDR3 region has 12 residues. The V segment lost 3 bases and the J segment 7 bases; nucleotides outside the gene matches: 6. The chain is built from TRBV20-1 and TRBJ2-7, with TRBD1 identical over 7 bases. The input for sequencing was peripheral blood, taken 28 days after the second AZD1222 dose. The receptor was derived from an adult who received the AZD1222 COVID-19 vaccine. The CDR3 loop reads CSASETGEEQYF. In nucleotides, the CDR3 is TGCAGTGCTAGTGAAACAGGGGAAGAGCAGTACTTC.